One and the same sample provided the 6 T cell receptor beta chains below, sequenced in a study of pediatric ulcerative colitis. The data were produced by immunoSEQ multiplex PCR, yet TCRdb's version contains in-frame clones alone and is incomplete. This sample has about 36,000 clones, with approximately 87% found just once. Material for sequencing was blood. The receptors originated from a girl aged 5 to 17 with moderate ulcerative colitis.

The chain combines TRBV11-1 with TRBJ1-1; D is undetermined. Germline V gives CDR1 SGHAT, CDR2 FQDESV (reference sequence). The CDR3 consists of 15 residues. The V and J ends lost 3 bases and 0 bases respectively, with 11 bases between them. DNA for the CDR3: TGTGCCAGCAGCTTCGCGGGATTCATGAACACTGAAGCTTTCTTT. Translated, it gives CASSFAGFMNTEAFF.

The chain has TRBV19 and TRBJ2-3, with 7 nucleotides matching TRBD1. Per the germline V gene, CDR1 is LNHDA and CDR2 is SQIVND (reference sequence). The J segment lost 6 bases and the V segment lost 6 bases, leaving 15 bases of the junction unmatched. The CDR3 has 16 amino acids. CDR3 amino acids: CASSPTGDPGWDTQYF. CDR3 DNA: TGTGCCAGTAGCCCAACAGGGGATCCCGGATGGGATACGCAGTATTTT.

This clone was picked up one time. This chain links TRBV5-5 with TRBJ1-5, with 7 bases fitting TRBD1. V shed 5 bases, J shed 4 bases, and the junction held 3 bases outside the gene matches. Per germline, CDR1 SGHKS and CDR2 YYEKEE (reference sequence). The CDR3 spans 13 residues. The CDR3 region has the DNA TGTGCCAGCAGTTGGACAGGTAATCAGCCCCAGCATTTT. Translation: CASSWTGNQPQHF.

The J gene is TRBJ2-3, the V gene TRBV7-3; D remains unclear. This CDR3 comprises 15 residues. Germline CDR1 SGHTA, CDR2 FQGTGA. Trimming removed 5 bases from V and 2 bases from J, with 14 bases in between. The CDR3 bases are TGTGCCAGCAGCCCTACTTTTTTACCCACAGATACGCAGTATTTT. This sequence encodes CASSPTFLPTDTQYF.

The V call is TRBV7-2, the J call TRBJ2-5; 7 nucleotides line up with TRBD2. The CDR3 has 15 residues. The germline gives CDR1 SGHTA, CDR2 FQGNSA. The J segment lost 2 bases and the V segment lost 6 bases, leaving 9 bases of the junction unmatched. CDR3 residues: CASRTIAGKQETQYF. CDR3 nucleotide sequence: TGTGCCAGCAGAACAATAGCGGGCAAACAAGAGACCCAGTACTTC.

This clone has only one observation. The chain couples TRBV27 to TRBJ2-1; the match to TRBD2 covers 8 bases. CDR3 length equals 14 residues. The germline CDR1 and CDR2 sequences are MNHEY and SMNVEV (reference sequence). V lost 4 bases to trimming and J lost 6 bases; unmatched junction nucleotides: 5. CDR3 DNA: TGTGCCAGCAGTTCTATCGGGACTAGCAATGAGCAGTTCTTC. It yields the protein CASSSIGTSNEQFF.